This passage covers 13 T cell receptor beta chains from one sample sequenced in a study of cytomegalovirus exposure and HLA in healthy donors. The PCR used 60 Vbeta and 13 Jbeta primers. Assay used: immunoSEQ multiplex PCR; TCRdb lists only in-frame clones, some missing. The data hold 100,000 to 120,000 clones, with around 88% observed a single time. The sequenced sample consisted of PBMCs. These receptors all stem from a middle-aged man in good health and CMV-seronegative.

J is TRBJ2-2 and V is TRBV7-2; D perhaps matches TRBD2 (7 bases). CDR1 is SGHTA, CDR2 FQGNSA, per germline. The CDR3 loop spans 15 amino acids. V lost 10 bases to trimming and J lost 6 bases, with 21 bases between them. The CDR3 here is CAILSGGLSPGELFF. CDR3 DNA sequence: TGTGCCATCCTATCCGGGGGGCTATCTCCCGGGGAGCTGTTTTTT.

This clone was found a few times. The CDR3 sequence is CASSPGQGWPNTEAFF. The CDR3 DNA follows: TGTGCCAGCAGCCCAGGACAGGGGTGGCCGAACACTGAAGCTTTCTTT. This chain uses TRBV5-5 with TRBJ1-1, with 9 nucleotides matching TRBD1. CDR3 length: 16 amino acids. Germline CDR1 reads SGHKS; CDR2 reads YYEKEE (reference sequence). With 4 bases clipped from V and 1 base from J, the junction kept 8 bases outside the gene matches.

This clone was observed a few times. This chain joins TRBV6-5 and TRBJ1-4; D is uncertain. V was pared by 8 bases and J by 6 bases, with 10 bases between. The germline V gene encodes CDR1 MNHEY and CDR2 SVGAGI. CDR3 length equals 12 residues. CDR3 bases: TGTGCCAGCTCGCCAGGCCATGAAAAACTGTTTTTT. This codes for CASSPGHEKLFF.

This clone was recorded a few times. V and J are TRBV30 and TRBJ2-7; TRBD1 matches at 7 bases. The V and J ends lost 3 bases and 13 bases, in that order; junction bases with no gene match: 12. The CDR3 has 12 amino acids. The germline V gene encodes CDR1 GTSNPN and CDR2 SVGIG (reference sequence). In DNA, the CDR3 is TGTGCCTGGAGCACCGGGACAGCACGTGGATACTTC. Translation: CAWSTGTARGYF.

The chain carries TRBV28 and TRBJ1-6; TRBD1 is a possible D gene (6 bases). The V gene's germline CDR1 is MDHEN and CDR2 SYDVKM. CDR3 length: 14 amino acids. The ends were cut back, 2 bases at V and 6 bases at J, with 8 bases in the middle. The CDR3 coding sequence is TGTGCCAGCAGTTTAGGGGGGGCTAATTCACCCCTCCACTTT. Encoded protein: CASSLGGANSPLHF.

The V and J genes are TRBV7-2 and TRBJ1-4, with 8 bases matching TRBD1. Germline values: CDR1 SGHTA, CDR2 FQGNSA. The J segment lost 12 bases and the V segment lost 4 bases, leaving 16 bases of the junction unmatched. This CDR3 is built from 16 residues. The chain's CDR3 is CASSSGTGQDDGQLFF. DNA for the CDR3: TGTGCCAGCAGCTCTGGGACAGGACAGGACGATGGTCAACTGTTTTTT.

This rearrangement joins TRBV11-3 to TRBJ2-2, with 8 positions matching TRBD1. Germline V CDR1 and CDR2: SGHNT, YENEEA. With 5 bases clipped from V and 7 bases from J, the junction kept 12 bases outside the gene matches. CDR3 length: 16 amino acids. The CDR3 spells CASSPSRTGFGGELFF. The DNA of the CDR3 is TGTGCCAGCAGCCCTAGCCGGACAGGGTTTGGCGGGGAGCTGTTTTTT.

J is TRBJ2-1 and V is TRBV7-8; D is unclear. CDR1 SGHVS and CDR2 FQNEAQ come from the germline V gene. The CDR3 runs 14 residues. Between the trimmed V and J ends, which lost 5 bases and 3 bases, there was a span of 11 bases. The chain's CDR3 is CASSLLTLYNEQFF. For the CDR3, the DNA is TGTGCCAGCAGCCTACTGACTCTCTACAATGAGCAGTTCTTC.

V is TRBV5-6 and J is TRBJ1-1; D perhaps matches TRBD1 (5 bases). The CDR3 sequence is 15 residues long. The V and J ends lost 4 bases and 0 bases respectively, with 13 bases between them. Germline V CDR1 and CDR2: SGHDT, YYEEEE. CDR3 sequence: CASSGGGRMNTEAFF. CDR3 sequence (DNA): TGTGCCAGCAGCGGGGGGGGGAGAATGAACACTGAAGCTTTCTTT.

This clone has a handful of counts. The rearrangement uses TRBV5-4 and TRBJ2-3; D gene uncertain. CDR1 is SGHNT and CDR2 is YYREEE in the germline V gene (reference sequence). V dropped 3 bases and J dropped 0 bases, with 8 bases sitting between them. The CDR3 spans 14 residues. Here the CDR3 reads CASSSRTSTDTQYF. DNA of the CDR3: TGTGCCAGCAGCTCCCGAACTAGCACAGATACGCAGTATTTT.

J is TRBJ1-5 and V is TRBV28; D remains unclear. The ends were cut back, 3 bases at V and 8 bases at J, with 17 bases in the middle. The germline V gene has CDR1 MDHEN and CDR2 SYDVKM. The CDR3 contains 15 residues. This chain's CDR3 is CASSFTSPLEEPQHF. The CDR3 nucleotides are TGTGCCAGCAGTTTCACATCTCCCCTAGAGGAGCCCCAGCATTTT. The full variable domain, its missing parts supplied by reference TRBV28 and TRBJ1-5, is DVKVTQSSRYLVKRTGEKVFLECVQDMDHENMFWYRQDPGLGLRLIYFSYDVKMKEKGDIPEGYSVSREKKERFSLILESASTNQTSMYLCASSFTSPLEEPQHFGDGTRLSIL.

The V call is TRBV28, the J call TRBJ1-4; the match to TRBD1 covers 7 bases. V trimming: 0 bases; J trimming: 5 bases; junction bases outside the gene matches: 3. Per germline, CDR1 MDHEN and CDR2 SYDVKM. The CDR3 has 15 amino acids. The CDR3 reads CASSLWQGQNEKLFF. DNA for the CDR3: TGTGCCAGCAGTTTATGGCAGGGACAGAATGAAAAACTGTTTTTT.

The count of this clone is one. V and J are TRBV4-2 and TRBJ2-3; TRBD2 aligns across 11 bases. This CDR3 region has 16 residues. V dropped 3 bases and J dropped 2; count of bases not matched to a gene: 4. Looked up from germline, CDR1 is LGHNA and CDR2 is YNFKEQ. CDR3 nucleotides: TGTGCCAGCAGCCACTCTAGCGGGGGGCCCACAGATACGCAGTATTTT. Translating gives CASSHSSGGPTDTQYF.